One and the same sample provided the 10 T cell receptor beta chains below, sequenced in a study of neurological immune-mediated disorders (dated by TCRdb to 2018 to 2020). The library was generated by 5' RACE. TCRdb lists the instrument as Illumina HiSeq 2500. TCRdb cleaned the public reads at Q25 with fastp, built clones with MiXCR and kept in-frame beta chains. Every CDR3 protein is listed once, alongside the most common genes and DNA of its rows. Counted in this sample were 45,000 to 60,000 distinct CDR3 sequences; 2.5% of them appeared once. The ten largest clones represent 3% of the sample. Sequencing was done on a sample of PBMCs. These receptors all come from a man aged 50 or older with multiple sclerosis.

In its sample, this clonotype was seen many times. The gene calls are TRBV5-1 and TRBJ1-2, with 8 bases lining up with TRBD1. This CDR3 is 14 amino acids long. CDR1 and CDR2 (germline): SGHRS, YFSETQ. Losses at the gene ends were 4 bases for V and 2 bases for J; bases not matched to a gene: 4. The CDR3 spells CASSRGQENYGYTF. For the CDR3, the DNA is TGCGCCAGCAGCAGGGGACAGGAAAACTATGGCTACACCTTC.

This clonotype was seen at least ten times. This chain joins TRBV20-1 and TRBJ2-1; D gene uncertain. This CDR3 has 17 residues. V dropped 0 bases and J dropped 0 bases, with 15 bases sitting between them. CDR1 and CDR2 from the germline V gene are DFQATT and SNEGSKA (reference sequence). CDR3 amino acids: CSARDMMTQSSYNEQFF. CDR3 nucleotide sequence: TGCAGTGCTAGAGATATGATGACTCAGAGCTCCTACAATGAGCAGTTCTTC.

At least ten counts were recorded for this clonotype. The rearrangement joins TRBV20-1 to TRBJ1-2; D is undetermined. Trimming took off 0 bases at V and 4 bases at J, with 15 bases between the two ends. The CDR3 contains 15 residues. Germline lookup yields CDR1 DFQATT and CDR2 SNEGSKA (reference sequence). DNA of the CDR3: TGCAGTGCTAGAGATTCGGGCGATGGCGGCTATGGCTACACCTTC. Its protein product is CSARDSGDGGYGYTF.

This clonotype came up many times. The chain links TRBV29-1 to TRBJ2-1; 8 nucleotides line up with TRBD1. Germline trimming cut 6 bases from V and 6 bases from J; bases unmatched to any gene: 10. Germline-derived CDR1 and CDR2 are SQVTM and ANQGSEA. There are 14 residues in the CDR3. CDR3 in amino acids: CSVGAGGAGNEQFF. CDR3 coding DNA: TGCAGCGTGGGGGCAGGGGGCGCAGGCAATGAGCAGTTCTTC.

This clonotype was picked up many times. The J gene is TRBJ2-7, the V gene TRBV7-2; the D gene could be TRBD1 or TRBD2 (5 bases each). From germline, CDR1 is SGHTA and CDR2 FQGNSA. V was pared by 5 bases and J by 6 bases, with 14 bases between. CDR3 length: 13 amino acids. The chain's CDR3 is CASSNTGTGEQYF. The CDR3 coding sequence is TGTGCCAGCAGCAACACCGGGACGGGCGAGCAGTACTTC.

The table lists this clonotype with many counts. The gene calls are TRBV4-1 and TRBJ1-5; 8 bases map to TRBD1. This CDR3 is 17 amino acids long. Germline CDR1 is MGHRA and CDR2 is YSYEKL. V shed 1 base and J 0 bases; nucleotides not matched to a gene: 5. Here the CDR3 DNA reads TGCGCCAGCAGCCAAGGGGACAGGTCCCATAGCAATCAGCCCCAGCATTTT. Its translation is CASSQGDRSHSNQPQHF.

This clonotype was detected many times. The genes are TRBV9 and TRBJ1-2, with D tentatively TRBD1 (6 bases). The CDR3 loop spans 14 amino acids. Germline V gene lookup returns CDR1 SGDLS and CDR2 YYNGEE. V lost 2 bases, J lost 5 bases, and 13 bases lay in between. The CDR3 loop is CASSVAGDGYGYTF. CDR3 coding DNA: TGTGCCAGCAGCGTGGCAGGGGATGGTTATGGCTACACCTTC.

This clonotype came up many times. Here the CDR3 reads CSAGFLGRGLETQYF. The CDR3 DNA reads TGCAGTGCTGGATTTCTAGGCAGGGGGCTTGAGACCCAGTACTTC. The rearrangement links TRBV20-1 to TRBJ2-5; 8 nucleotides agree with TRBD1. The CDR3 covers 15 residues. The V gene end was trimmed by 5 bases and the J gene end by 5 bases; junction bases not matched to a gene: 13. Germline V gene sequence: CDR1 DFQATT, CDR2 SNEGSKA (reference sequence).

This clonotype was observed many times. CDR3 sequence (DNA): TGTGCCAGCAGTCCCGGACAGGACACTGAAGCTTTCTTT. This gives the protein CASSPGQDTEAFF. The chain combines TRBV3-1 with TRBJ1-1; the match to TRBD1 covers 7 bases. Germline V lookup: CDR1 LGHDT, CDR2 YNNKEL (reference sequence). Trimming removed 6 bases from V and 3 bases from J; junction bases left unmatched: 4. The CDR3 extends over 13 amino acids.

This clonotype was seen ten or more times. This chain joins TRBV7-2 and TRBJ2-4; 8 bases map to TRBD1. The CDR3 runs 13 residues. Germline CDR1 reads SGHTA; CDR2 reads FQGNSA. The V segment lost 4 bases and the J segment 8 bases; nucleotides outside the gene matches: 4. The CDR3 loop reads CASSWTGYDIQYF. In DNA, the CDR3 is TGTGCCAGCAGCTGGACAGGGTATGACATTCAGTACTTC.